The 25 T cell receptor beta chains below were found in one sample sequenced in a study of T cell changes during pregnancy in multiple sclerosis. Produced via immunoSEQ multiplex PCR; TCRdb's table is partial and in-frame only. Seen here are 64,000 or so clones, around 96% observed once, and the top ten hold roughly 2.5%. This sample comprised CD8+ T cells from peripheral blood mononuclear cells, obtained after pregnancy. The source of these receptors is a female donor with multiple sclerosis, enrolled in a pregnancy study.

The chain couples TRBV6-5 to TRBJ2-7; possible D gene TRBD1, 6 bases. Germline loops: CDR1 MNHEY, CDR2 SVGAGI. The CDR3 runs to 13 residues. Trimming cost V 2 bases and J 3 bases, with 8 bases left between them. CDR3 in DNA: TGTGCCAGCAGTTACCAGGACAGCTACGAGCAGTACTTC. Translating gives CASSYQDSYEQYF.

The V and J genes are TRBV27 and TRBJ2-7; tentative D call: TRBD1 (5 bases). Trimming took 4 bases from V and 3 from J, leaving 19 bases between them. CDR3 length equals 16 residues. In germline, CDR1 is MNHEY, CDR2 SMNVEV (reference sequence). CDR3 nucleotide sequence: TGTGCCAGCAGTTCCGGACCAACAGGAGAAGTCTACGAGCAGTACTTC. This codes for CASSSGPTGEVYEQYF.

This chain uses TRBV5-6 with TRBJ2-7; D perhaps matches TRBD2 (6 bases). In germline, CDR1 is SGHDT, CDR2 YYEEEE. The CDR3 is 15 residues long. Trimming pared 6 bases from V and 5 bases from J, leaving 21 bases between. The CDR3 loop is CASTYTLASGDEQYF. The CDR3 nucleotides read TGTGCCAGCACCTACACACTGGCGTCGGGGGACGAGCAGTACTTC.

The chain uses TRBV7-8 and TRBJ2-3; TRBD1 is a possible D gene (6 bases). Per germline, CDR1 SGHVS and CDR2 FQNEAQ. With 4 bases removed from V and 1 base from J, the gap between germline ends came to 15 bases. The CDR3 consists of 16 residues. The CDR3 DNA sequence: TGTGCCAGCAGCTCCAAAGCAACAGGGCGCACAGATACGCAGTATTTT. Its translation is CASSSKATGRTDTQYF.

The V call is TRBV7-9, the J call TRBJ2-3; D is uncertain. This CDR3 contains 14 residues. The V gene's germline CDR1 is SEHNR and CDR2 FQNEAQ (reference sequence). Trimming removed 1 base at V and 6 bases at J, with 11 bases between. The CDR3 protein is CASSLDYDGDTQYF. As DNA, the CDR3 is TGTGCCAGCAGCTTAGACTACGATGGGGATACGCAGTATTTT. The complete variable domain, with remaining parts taken from reference TRBV7-9 and TRBJ2-3, reads DTGVSQNPRHKITKRGQNVTFRCDPISEHNRLYWYRQTLGQGPEFLTYFQNEAQLEKSRLLSDRFSAERPKGSFSTLEIQRTEQGDSAMYLCASSLDYDGDTQYFGPGTRLTVL.

The chain recombines TRBV2 with TRBJ1-5; a possible D gene is TRBD1 (6 bases). The CDR3 has 17 residues. V was shortened by 1 base and J by 4 bases, with 17 bases between the two germline ends. The germline gives CDR1 SNHLY, CDR2 FYNNEI. CDR3: CASSEDRRGGRNQPQHF. The CDR3 coding sequence is TGTGCCAGCAGTGAAGACCGAAGGGGGGGGCGAAATCAGCCCCAGCATTTT.

The chain has TRBV30 and TRBJ1-1; the match to TRBD1 covers 11 bases. CDR3 size: 17 residues. J lost 5 bases, V lost 3 bases, and 14 bases had no gene match. The germline V gene has CDR1 GTSNPN and CDR2 SVGIG (reference sequence). DNA for the CDR3: TGTGCCTGGAGCATACCGGGACAGGGGGGAGGGGGGACTGAAGCTTTCTTT. Its protein product is CAWSIPGQGGGGTEAFF.

V and J are TRBV25-1 and TRBJ2-5, with 13 nucleotides matching TRBD2. Germline V gene sequence: CDR1 MGHDK, CDR2 SYGVNS. V lost 4 bases and J lost 4; bases outside the gene matches: 6. The CDR3 covers 16 residues. The CDR3: CASSVGTSGMGETQYF. CDR3 sequence (DNA): TGTGCCAGCAGTGTGGGGACTAGCGGGATGGGAGAGACCCAGTACTTC.

The chain couples TRBV7-9 to TRBJ2-7; a possible D gene is TRBD1 (6 bases). Trimming removed 5 bases at V and 3 bases at J, with 14 bases between. In germline, CDR1 is SEHNR, CDR2 FQNEAQ (reference sequence). The CDR3 totals 14 residues. The CDR3 DNA reads TGTGCCAGCAGCCAGCCGGCAGGGGACTACGAGCAGTACTTC. It specifies CASSQPAGDYEQYF.

The chain combines TRBV2 with TRBJ2-1; tentative D call: TRBD2 (6 bases). Germline-derived CDR1 and CDR2 are SNHLY and FYNNEI. The CDR3 length is 11 residues. V dropped 6 bases and J dropped 12 bases, with 12 bases sitting between them. The CDR3 nucleotides read TGTGCCAGCAGGGGGGGAGTGGGGCAGTTCTTC. It translates to CASRGGVGQFF.

The CDR3 protein is CASSFSFPGQKRERSTDTQYF. The CDR3 DNA sequence: TGTGCCAGCAGTTTCTCTTTTCCGGGACAGAAGCGGGAGAGGAGCACAGATACGCAGTATTTT. This chain uses TRBV28 with TRBJ2-3; D is possibly TRBD2 (8 bases). This CDR3 comprises 21 residues. Trimming removed 3 bases from V and 0 bases from J, with 28 bases in between. Germline V CDR1 and CDR2: MDHEN, SYDVKM.

The chain carries TRBV27 and TRBJ2-1, with 12 nucleotides matching TRBD2. The V and J ends lost 4 bases and 8 bases, in that order; junction bases with no gene match: 9. The length of the CDR3 is 16 residues. Germline V gene sequence: CDR1 MNHEY, CDR2 SMNVEV (reference sequence). CDR3 sequence: CASSSLAGGVLDEQFF. The CDR3 nucleotides read TGTGCCAGCAGTTCCCTAGCGGGAGGGGTCTTAGATGAGCAGTTCTTC.

This clone was observed a handful of times. CDR3 sequence reads: CAWSVRGADTGELFF. Here the CDR3 DNA reads TGTGCCTGGAGTGTACGGGGGGCGGACACCGGGGAGCTGTTTTTT. The chain joins TRBV30 to TRBJ2-2; weak D call: TRBD2 (7 bases). The CDR3 has 15 residues. Trimming cost V 0 bases and J 3 bases, with 11 bases left between them. Germline V gene lookup returns CDR1 GTSNPN and CDR2 SVGIG (reference sequence).

The genes are TRBV19 and TRBJ2-7, with TRBD2 identical over 7 bases. Unmatched junction bases numbered 3, after V lost 2 bases and J lost 2 bases. The CDR3 is made up of 14 amino acids. Per the germline V gene, CDR1 is LNHDA and CDR2 is SQIVND (reference sequence). CDR3 bases: TGTGCCAGTAGTATAAGCGGGACCGCCTACGAGCAGTACTTC. Translated, it gives CASSISGTAYEQYF.

The chain is built from TRBV7-9 and TRBJ1-4; 10 bases agree with TRBD1. The CDR3 sequence is 17 residues long. The trim removed 4 bases at V and 0 bases at J, leaving 5 bases unmatched. Germline CDR1 reads SEHNR; CDR2 reads FQNEAQ (reference sequence). The CDR3 region is CASSWSDRGPTNEKLFF. The CDR3 region has the DNA TGTGCCAGCAGCTGGAGCGACAGGGGGCCAACTAATGAAAAACTGTTTTTT.

CDR3 residues: CSGRRGALDAFF. CDR3 DNA sequence: TGCAGCGGAAGGAGGGGCGCCCTGGACGCTTTCTTT. The chain recombines TRBV29-1 with TRBJ1-1, with D perhaps TRBD1 (5 bases). The CDR3 has 12 residues. V shed 7 bases and J shed 11 bases, with 20 bases lying between them. Germline CDR1 reads SQVTM; CDR2 reads ANQGSEA. The whole variable domain, filled in from reference TRBV29-1 and TRBJ1-1, reads SAVISQKPSRDICQRGTSLTIQCQVDSQVTMMFWYRQQPGQSLTLIATANQGSEATYESGFVIDKFPISRPNLTFSTLTVSNMSPEDSSIYLCSGRRGALDAFFGQGTRLTVV.

The rearrangement joins TRBV14 to TRBJ2-6; 7 bases align to TRBD2. After removal of 0 bases from V and 0 bases from J, the junction contained 8 bases not matched to a gene. CDR1 and CDR2 (germline): SGHDN, FVKESK. CDR3 size: 19 residues. This CDR3 is CASSQEWLAGTSGANVLTF. The CDR3, as DNA: TGTGCCAGCAGCCAAGAGTGGTTAGCGGGTACCTCTGGGGCCAACGTCCTGACTTTC.

The count of this clone is one. The CDR3 DNA sequence: TGTGCCAGCAGTTTACCCGACAGAATTGAGCAGTACTTC. Amino acids: CASSLPDRIEQYF. The genes are TRBV28 and TRBJ2-7; tentatively, D is TRBD1 (5 bases). The CDR3 totals 13 residues. Germline CDR1 is MDHEN and CDR2 is SYDVKM. Trimming shortened V by 2 bases and J by 7 bases, and 12 bases separated the two germline ends.

CDR3 residues: CASSPKWRSYEQYF. The CDR3 coding sequence is TGTGCCAGCAGTCCCAAGTGGAGAAGCTACGAGCAGTACTTC. This chain joins TRBV6-5 and TRBJ2-7; D ambiguous. The V and J ends lost 5 bases and 3 bases respectively, with 14 bases between them. Germline CDR1 is MNHEY and CDR2 is SVGAGI. This CDR3 has 14 residues.

The J gene is TRBJ2-2, the V gene TRBV29-1; TRBD1 aligns across 8 bases. Germline lookup yields CDR1 SQVTM and CDR2 ANQGSEA. V was clipped by 6 bases and J by 6 bases; unmatched bases: 9. The CDR3 is made up of 14 amino acids. CDR3 in DNA: TGCAGCGTGGACAGGGAGACATCTTCCGGGGAGCTGTTTTTT. Its translation: CSVDRETSSGELFF.

The chain uses TRBV5-6 and TRBJ2-7; TRBD2 aligns across 14 bases. V gave up 0 bases and J gave up 7 bases; unmatched junction bases: 12. The CDR3 is made up of 18 amino acids. Germline V gene lookup returns CDR1 SGHDT and CDR2 YYEEEE. The CDR3: CASSLDKRLGLAGDEQYF. The CDR3 DNA sequence: TGTGCCAGCAGCTTGGATAAGCGGTTGGGACTAGCGGGAGATGAGCAGTACTTC.

V and J are TRBV6-5 and TRBJ2-1; 8 bases are a match to TRBD1. The V and J ends lost 7 bases and 0 bases, in that order; junction bases with no gene match: 5. Germline CDR1 and CDR2: MNHEY and SVGAGI. The CDR3 spans 15 residues. The CDR3 reads CASKQGALSYNEQFF. The CDR3 DNA sequence: TGTGCCAGCAAGCAGGGGGCTCTCTCCTACAATGAGCAGTTCTTC.

The J gene is TRBJ2-6, the V gene TRBV29-1; D ambiguous. CDR1 is SQVTM, CDR2 ANQGSEA, per germline. The CDR3 length is 17 residues. The V end lost 4 bases, the J end lost 0 bases, and 16 bases lay between the germline ends. In DNA, the CDR3 is TGCAGCGTTGCTCGAGACAAGCCTCGCTCTGGGGCCAACGTCCTGACTTTC. As protein: CSVARDKPRSGANVLTF.

This chain joins TRBV2 and TRBJ1-2, with TRBD1 matching 7 bases. The CDR3 is 17 residues long. Germline V gives CDR1 SNHLY, CDR2 FYNNEI. V lost 2 bases, J lost 5 bases, and 14 bases stayed unmatched. In DNA form, the CDR3 reads TGTGCCAGCAGTGAATTGGGGACAGACGAATTTTTATATGGCTACACCTTC. Protein product: CASSELGTDEFLYGYTF.

V usage is TRBV29-1 and J usage is TRBJ2-1; 10 bases are shared with TRBD2. Germline loops: CDR1 SQVTM, CDR2 ANQGSEA. Unmatched junction bases numbered 14, after V lost 7 bases and J lost 5 bases. The CDR3 has 16 amino acids. The CDR3 loop is CSAYPGLAEWDNEQFF. DNA of the CDR3: TGCAGCGCTTACCCTGGACTAGCGGAATGGGACAATGAGCAGTTCTTC.